This TCR beta chain was sequenced in a study of graft-versus-host responses after intestinal transplantation. This table comes from immunoSEQ multiplex PCR, and its TCRdb copy is limited to in-frame clones, with some not included. The profile shows roughly 43,000 clones, about 95% of them singletons. Study outcomes and limitations: Researchers found GvH clones in recipient marrow, and some showed up first in ileum or blood. HvG clone declines early post-transplant were associated with peak circulating GvH levels.

There are 11 residues in the CDR3. Deletions cut 3 bases from V and 6 bases from J, with 3 bases between. Germline CDR1 and CDR2: MDHEN and SYDVKM. Worth noting for this clone: Its antigen is not identified.

The clonotype was recovered from a human patient who received an intestinal transplant, so some T cells may come from the graft donor. Sequencing was performed on PBMCs, taken about 11 months after intestinal transplant. The V call is TRBV28, the J call TRBJ1-5; D gene uncertain. The CDR3 coding sequence is TGTGCCAGCAGTTTTGTTCAGCCCCAGCATTTT. It translates to CASSFVQPQHF. Full variable domain (rest looked up from reference TRBV28 and TRBJ1-5): DVKVTQSSRYLVKRTGEKVFLECVQDMDHENMFWYRQDPGLGLRLIYFSYDVKMKEKGDIPEGYSVSREKKERFSLILESASTNQTSMYLCASSFVQPQHFGDGTRLSIL.